Each of the 20 T cell receptor beta chains below was sequenced from the same sample in a study of blood T cells in healthy people across ages (dated by TCRdb to between 2014 and 2017). The library came from 5' RACE. The sequencer listed for this sample is Illumina HiSeq 2500. A second PCR of 7 to 11 cycles was performed with a sample-barcoded 5' primer and a J-beta primer mix. TCRdb reprocessing: public reads trimmed at Q25 with fastp, clones called with MiXCR, in-frame beta chains kept. One record per CDR3 amino acid sequence lists the most common genes and DNA. The sample table lists approximately 830,000 distinct CDR3 sequences, under 80% of them with a count of one. About 27% of the sample rests with the top ten. What was sequenced was blood. Every receptor here comes from a man under 40 in good health.

V usage is TRBV4-3 and J usage is TRBJ2-7; D is unresolved. This CDR3 is 14 amino acids long. V dropped 0 bases and J dropped 2 bases, with 8 bases sitting between them. The germline CDR1 and CDR2 sequences are LGHNA and YSLEER. DNA of the CDR3: TGCGCCAGCAGCCAAGATAAGGCAGCCTACGAGCAGTACTTC. Translation gives CASSQDKAAYEQYF.

This clonotype has only a few counts. One end of the junction fails to match germline, which may point to a read error. This rearrangement joins TRBV12-3 or TRBV12-4 to TRBJ1-2, with 7 nucleotides matching TRBD1. The CDR3 has 13 residues. The CDR3 DNA is TGCGCCAGCAGCTTGGGACAGAGCTATGGCTACACCTTC. It codes for CASSLGQSYGYTF.

The rearrangement links TRBV7-2 to TRBJ2-6, with D unclear. CDR1 and CDR2 (germline): SGHTA, FQGNSA. The CDR3 loop spans 17 amino acids. Trimming shortened V by 1 base and J by 0 bases, and 10 bases separated the two germline ends. In DNA form, the CDR3 reads TGTGCCAGCAGCTTAGGGAACCTTTTCTCTGGGGCCAACGTCCTGACTTTC. It encodes CASSLGNLFSGANVLTF.

This clonotype has only a few counts. This rearrangement joins TRBV7-2 to TRBJ2-1, with 9 bases identical to TRBD2. CDR1 is SGHTA and CDR2 is FQGNSA in the germline V gene. CDR3 length: 14 residues. Unmatched junction bases numbered 6, after V lost 3 bases and J lost 9 bases. DNA of the CDR3: TGTGCCAGCAGCTTTGCGGGGGGGCCGGGTGAGCAGTTCTTC. Its translation: CASSFAGGPGEQFF.

The chain carries TRBV7-2 and TRBJ1-6; TRBD1 is a possible D gene (5 bases). Germline lookup yields CDR1 SGHTA and CDR2 FQGNSA. This CDR3 has 14 amino acids. Trimming left V 5 bases short and J 14 bases short, with 19 bases between. The DNA for the CDR3 is TGTGCCAGCAGCCCCCAAGGGTGGGGGGTGGCCCTCCACTTT. Amino acids: CASSPQGWGVALHF.

The chain uses TRBV7-2 and TRBJ2-1, with 9 bases identical to TRBD2. The V segment lost 2 bases and the J segment 7 bases; nucleotides outside the gene matches: 3. The CDR3 runs 14 residues. Germline V gene lookup returns CDR1 SGHTA and CDR2 FQGNSA. CDR3 sequence reads: CASSLRRGGNEQFF. The CDR3 nucleotides are TGTGCCAGCAGCTTACGGCGGGGGGGAAATGAGCAGTTCTTC.

This chain connects TRBV14 to TRBJ2-1, with 7 bases fitting TRBD2. This CDR3 has 16 amino acids. Unmatched junction bases numbered 12, after V lost 4 bases and J lost 6 bases. The germline V gene encodes CDR1 SGHDN and CDR2 FVKESK. The CDR3 protein is CASSLGAGVRLNEQFF. CDR3 sequence (DNA): TGTGCCAGCAGCCTTGGCGCGGGGGTCCGCCTCAATGAGCAGTTCTTC.

This clonotype was picked up one time. J is TRBJ1-6 and V is TRBV5-6; no clear D. The CDR3 length is 16 residues. Trimming removed 0 bases at V and 7 bases at J, with 14 bases between. Germline V gene lookup returns CDR1 SGHDT and CDR2 YYEEEE. CDR3 sequence reads: CASSLAHRGGNSPLHF. The CDR3 DNA follows: TGTGCCAGCAGCTTGGCTCATCGGGGTGGGAATTCACCCCTCCACTTT.

In the case of this clonotype: At one end the junction does not follow the germline gene, possibly because of a read error. The genes are TRBV20-1 and TRBJ2-4; D is unclear. Germline loops: CDR1 DFQATT, CDR2 SNEGSKA (reference sequence). The CDR3 consists of 10 residues. The CDR3 DNA is TGCAGTGCCCCAAAAACCATTCAGTACTTC. Its protein is CSAPKTIQYF.

The chain combines TRBV27 with TRBJ2-7, with 7 bases that match TRBD1. Germline CDR1 MNHEY, CDR2 SMNVEV (reference sequence). This CDR3 spans 15 amino acids. With V trimmed by 5 bases and J by 5 bases, 12 bases remained unmatched. The CDR3 DNA follows: TGTGCCAGCAGTCTTAGACTCGGACAGGTGGACGAGCAGTACTTC. It is translated as CASSLRLGQVDEQYF.

The chain has TRBV2 and TRBJ2-4, with a tentative D call TRBD2 (7 bases). Between the trimmed V and J ends, which lost 6 bases and 1 base, there was a span of 16 bases. The CDR3 consists of 16 residues. Germline-derived CDR1 and CDR2 are SNHLY and FYNNEI. The CDR3 coding sequence is TGTGCCAGCAGGGGGGGGCGAAGTGGGGCCAAAAACATTCAGTACTTC. Protein product: CASRGGRSGAKNIQYF.

CDR3 sequence reads: CAISGSAGRVGDTQYF. The CDR3 DNA follows: TGTGCCATCAGTGGTTCCGCGGGGCGGGTGGGTGATACGCAGTATTTT. The V call is TRBV10-3, the J call TRBJ2-3, with D perhaps TRBD2 (6 bases). The ends were cut back, 4 bases at V and 6 bases at J, with 20 bases in the middle. Germline loops: CDR1 ENHRY, CDR2 SYGVKD. CDR3 size: 16 residues.

This clonotype was detected a few times. The chain links TRBV20-1 to TRBJ1-1, with 9 bases fitting TRBD1. The CDR3 spans 13 residues. Germline V gene sequence: CDR1 DFQATT, CDR2 SNEGSKA (reference sequence). V was pared by 3 bases and J by 4 bases, with 3 bases of the junction left unmatched. The CDR3 DNA reads as TGCAGTGCTAGCGGGGACAGGGTCACTGAAGCTTTCTTT. This sequence encodes CSASGDRVTEAFF.

This clonotype was found a few times. V gene TRBV12-3 or TRBV12-4 combines with J gene TRBJ1-6; 9 bases are shared with TRBD1. With V trimmed by 4 bases and J by 7 bases, 5 bases remained unmatched. The CDR3 is 15 amino acids. The CDR3 loop is CASSSIGQGNSPLHF. The CDR3 bases are TGTGCCAGCAGTTCCATCGGACAGGGGAATTCACCCCTCCACTTT.

The chain is built from TRBV2 and TRBJ2-7, with 11 bases that match TRBD1. This CDR3 comprises 14 residues. Germline V gene lookup returns CDR1 SNHLY and CDR2 FYNNEI. The V gene end was trimmed by 0 bases and the J gene end by 6 bases; junction bases not matched to a gene: 1. This CDR3 reads CASSEAGTGGEQYF. The CDR3, as DNA: TGTGCCAGCAGTGAAGCCGGGACAGGGGGCGAGCAGTACTTC.

V is TRBV5-1 and J is TRBJ1-1, with D unresolved. The CDR3 length is 15 residues. V was clipped by 4 bases and J by 4 bases, with 17 bases between them. Germline CDR1 and CDR2: SGHRS and YFSETQ. The CDR3 DNA is TGCGCCAGCAGCCTCCTCGCCGGGCGATTCACTGAAGCTTTCTTT. Its translation: CASSLLAGRFTEAFF.

The V and J genes are TRBV20-1 and TRBJ1-5, with a possible D match to TRBD1 (6 bases). V dropped 5 bases and J dropped 2 bases, with 19 bases sitting between them. The germline V gene has CDR1 DFQATT and CDR2 SNEGSKA (reference sequence). This CDR3 comprises 16 residues. The chain's CDR3 is CSAPSPTGLGNQPQHF. The CDR3 DNA sequence: TGCAGTGCTCCTTCCCCCACAGGGTTGGGCAATCAGCCCCAGCATTTT.

The chain uses TRBV9 and TRBJ2-3; 10 nucleotides agree with TRBD1. Germline-derived CDR1 and CDR2 are SGDLS and YYNGEE. The V gene end was trimmed by 0 bases and the J gene end by 4 bases; junction bases not matched to a gene: 2. The CDR3 consists of 15 residues. As DNA, the CDR3 is TGTGCCAGCAGCGTAGCAGGGACAGGGGCAGATACGCAGTATTTT. Residues: CASSVAGTGADTQYF.

This clonotype was seen only once. The chain combines TRBV9 with TRBJ2-3, with D unresolved. With 0 bases removed from V and 0 bases from J, the gap between germline ends came to 11 bases. The germline gives CDR1 SGDLS, CDR2 YYNGEE. CDR3 length equals 16 residues. CDR3 loop: CASSVGISDSTDTQYF. The CDR3 DNA reads TGTGCCAGCAGCGTAGGCATTTCAGACAGCACAGATACGCAGTATTTT.

Comments on this clonotype: Germline is not matched at one junction end, which may reflect a read error. CDR3 DNA sequence: TGTGCCACAAGTGATCAGGGAAGGCATGAGCAGTACTTC. As protein: CATSDQGRHEQYF. V usage is TRBV24-1 and J usage is TRBJ2-7; a weak D match, TRBD1 (5 bases). Germline V lookup: CDR1 KGHDR, CDR2 SFDVKD. This CDR3 spans 13 amino acids.